A single sample gave rise to the 13 T cell receptor beta chains below, sequenced in a study of Ad26.COV2.S vaccination and SARS-CoV-2 variants. Sequenced by immunoSEQ multiplex PCR; TCRdb stores in-frame clones only, minus some. This table holds 300,000 to 350,000 clones, 90% found once. Noted treatment: around 19 received Ad26.COV2.S at low or high dose, single or two shots; about 5 received placebo; per-sample allocation not given. Day 63 after the first injection of vaccine or placebo was the sampling time. The sequences come from peripheral blood, collected in a trial of Ad26.COV2.S vaccine versus placebo. The source is a person between 18 and 65 years old who received the Ad26.COV2.S COVID-19 vaccine or a placebo.

The gene calls are TRBV6-5 and TRBJ2-1; D unresolved. The germline CDR1 and CDR2 sequences are MNHEY and SVGAGI. The CDR3 extends over 13 amino acids. Trimming cost V 9 bases and J 3 bases, with 12 bases left between them. CDR3 nucleotides: TGTGCCAGTTATGACCCTTACTACAATGAGCAGTTCTTC. Its protein is CASYDPYYNEQFF.

J is TRBJ2-2 and V is TRBV25-1, with 7 bases identical to TRBD2. The ends lost 8 bases at V and 6 bases at J; junction bases unmatched: 18. In germline, CDR1 is MGHDK, CDR2 SYGVNS. The CDR3 covers 17 residues. The CDR3 sequence: CASATLGEGMGAGELFF. CDR3 nucleotide sequence: TGTGCCAGCGCTACCTTAGGGGAGGGGATGGGAGCCGGGGAGCTGTTTTTT.

The count of this clone is one. The chain joins TRBV9 to TRBJ2-7; D is unclear. This CDR3 is built from 14 residues. The germline V gene has CDR1 SGDLS and CDR2 YYNGEE. Trimming shortened V by 0 bases and J by 0 bases, and 7 bases separated the two germline ends. In DNA form, the CDR3 reads TGTGCCAGCAGCGTAGCAGCTAGCTCCTACGAGCAGTACTTC. The encoded protein is CASSVAASSYEQYF. The full variable domain, with the rest looked up from reference TRBV9 and TRBJ2-7, is DSGVTQTPKHLITATGQRVTLRCSPRSGDLSVYWYQQSLDQGLQFLIQYYNGEERAKGNILERFSAQQFPDLHSELNLSSLELGDSALYFCASSVAASSYEQYFGPGTRLTVT.

J is TRBJ2-3 and V is TRBV19; 10 bases line up with TRBD2. There are 17 residues in the CDR3. J lost 0 bases, V lost 3 bases, and 6 bases had no gene match. The germline gives CDR1 LNHDA, CDR2 SQIVND (reference sequence). The CDR3 protein is CASSIASGGPSTDTQYF. The CDR3 nucleotides read TGTGCCAGTAGTATTGCTAGCGGGGGACCTAGCACAGATACGCAGTATTTT.

Comment on this clone: Sequence at one end of the junction differs from germline and may be a read error. The rearrangement joins TRBV7-2 to TRBJ2-1; tentatively, D is TRBD2 (6 bases). This CDR3 spans 13 amino acids. Germline V gene lookup returns CDR1 SGHTA and CDR2 FQGNSA. CDR3 region: CASTLDSDYRTIF. In DNA form, the CDR3 reads TGTGCCAGCACTCTGGACTCGGACTATCGGACGATCTTC.

V and J are TRBV7-3 and TRBJ2-2; TRBD2 matches 8 bases. Trimming cost V 5 bases and J 2 bases; bases outside gene matches: 4. The CDR3 loop spans 15 amino acids. The germline gives CDR1 SGHTA, CDR2 FQGTGA. CDR3 residues: CASSREGLNTGELFF. The CDR3 DNA sequence: TGTGCCAGCAGCCGGGAGGGACTAAACACCGGGGAGCTGTTTTTT.

This chain joins TRBV4-1 and TRBJ2-7; D uncertain. Germline V gene data show CDR1 as MGHRA and CDR2 as YSYEKL. Trimming stripped 1 base from V and 4 bases from J, with 8 bases between. The length of the CDR3 is 13 residues. The CDR3 sequence: CASSQASGYEQYV. CDR3 sequence (DNA): TGCGCCAGCAGCCAAGCGAGTGGGTACGAGCAGTACGTC.

The chain is built from TRBV14 and TRBJ2-5; TRBD1 might be the D (5 bases). The CDR3 consists of 15 residues. V lost 5 bases to trimming and J lost 4 bases, with 17 bases between them. Germline V gene data show CDR1 as SGHDN and CDR2 as FVKESK. CDR3 region: CASSSQPGIGETQYF. The CDR3 nucleotides are TGTGCCAGCAGCTCCCAACCAGGGATAGGAGAGACCCAGTACTTC.

J is TRBJ1-6 and V is TRBV6-2 or TRBV6-3; D not certain. The CDR3 covers 16 residues. The germline gives CDR1 MNHEY, CDR2 SVGEGT. The V gene lost 0 bases and the J gene lost 10 bases, with 16 bases spanning the gap. Here the CDR3 DNA reads TGTGCCAGCAGTTACTCTTCTTCGAGGGTACCCTCACCCCTCCACTTT. As protein: CASSYSSSRVPSPLHF.

This clone was detected only once. The J gene is TRBJ2-2, the V gene TRBV4-1, with 7 positions matching TRBD1. Germline V gives CDR1 MGHRA, CDR2 YSYEKL. V was clipped by 6 bases and J by 5 bases; unmatched bases: 9. The CDR3 covers 15 residues. The CDR3 sequence is CASSHDRVRTGELFF. The CDR3 nucleotides are TGCGCCAGCAGTCACGACAGGGTGCGGACCGGGGAGCTGTTTTTT.

The rearrangement joins TRBV4-3 to TRBJ1-4; D uncertain. The J call may be incorrect, as the DNA end agrees better with TRBJ2-2. There are 13 residues in the CDR3. Germline assignment: CDR1 LGHNA and CDR2 YSLEER. This CDR3 is CASSQILRGELFF. In DNA, the CDR3 is TGCGCCAGCAGCCAAATATTGAGGGGGGAGCTGTTTTTT.

The CDR3 nucleotides are TGTGCCAGCAGCTTAACTCGGAGCTCCTACAATGAGCAGTTCTTC. Its translation is CASSLTRSSYNEQFF. The chain carries TRBV5-8 and TRBJ2-1; D is uncertain. V was shortened by 2 bases and J by 0 bases, with 9 bases between the two germline ends. CDR1 and CDR2 from the germline V gene are SGHTS and YDEGEE. The length of the CDR3 is 15 residues. Based on the CDR3 plus reference TRBV5-8 and TRBJ2-1, the full variable domain is EAGVTQSPTHLIKTRGQQATLRCSPISGHTSVYWYQQALGLGLQFLLWYDEGEERNRGNFPPRFSGRQFPNYSSELNVNALELEDSALYLCASSLTRSSYNEQFFGPGTRLTVL.

This chain joins TRBV5-4 and TRBJ2-2; the D gene is possibly TRBD1 (7 bases). Trimming removed 1 base at V and 1 base at J, with 11 bases between. This CDR3 spans 16 amino acids. CDR1 SGHNT and CDR2 YYREEE come from the germline V gene (reference sequence). Written as DNA, the CDR3 is TGTGCCAGCAGCTTGTTCAGGGGGGAGAACACCGGGGAGCTGTTTTTT. Translating gives CASSLFRGENTGELFF.